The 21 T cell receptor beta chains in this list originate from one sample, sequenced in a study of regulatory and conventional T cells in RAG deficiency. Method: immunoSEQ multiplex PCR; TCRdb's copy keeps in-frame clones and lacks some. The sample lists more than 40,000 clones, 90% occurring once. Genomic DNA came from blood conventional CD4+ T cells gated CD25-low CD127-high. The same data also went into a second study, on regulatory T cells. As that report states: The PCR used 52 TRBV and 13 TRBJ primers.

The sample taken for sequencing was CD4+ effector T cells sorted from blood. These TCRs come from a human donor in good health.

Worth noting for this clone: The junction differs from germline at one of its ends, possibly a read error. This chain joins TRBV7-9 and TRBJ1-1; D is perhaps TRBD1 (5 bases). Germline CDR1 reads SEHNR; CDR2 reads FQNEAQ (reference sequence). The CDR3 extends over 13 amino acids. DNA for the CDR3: TGTGCCGGCAGCTTGGGCAGGGAAACTGAAGCTTTCTTT. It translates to CAGSLGRETEAFF.

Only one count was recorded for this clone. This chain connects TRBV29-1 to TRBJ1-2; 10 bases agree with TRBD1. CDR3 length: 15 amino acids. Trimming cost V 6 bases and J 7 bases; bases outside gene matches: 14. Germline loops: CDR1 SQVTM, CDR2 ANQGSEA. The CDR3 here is CSVLHRQGAISGYTF. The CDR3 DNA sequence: TGCAGCGTGCTCCACAGACAGGGGGCGATTTCTGGCTACACCTTC.

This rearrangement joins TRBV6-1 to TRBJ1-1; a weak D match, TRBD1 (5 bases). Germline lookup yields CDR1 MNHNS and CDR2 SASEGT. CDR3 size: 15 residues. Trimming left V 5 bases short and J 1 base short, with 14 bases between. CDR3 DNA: TGTGCCAGCAGTACCCACCGGGGCAGGAACACTGAAGCTTTCTTT. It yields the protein CASSTHRGRNTEAFF.

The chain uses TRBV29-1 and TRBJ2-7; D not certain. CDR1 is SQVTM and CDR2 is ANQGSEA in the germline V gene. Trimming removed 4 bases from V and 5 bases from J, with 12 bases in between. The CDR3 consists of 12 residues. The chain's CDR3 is CSVVPGMNEQYF. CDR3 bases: TGCAGCGTTGTGCCGGGTATGAACGAGCAGTACTTC.

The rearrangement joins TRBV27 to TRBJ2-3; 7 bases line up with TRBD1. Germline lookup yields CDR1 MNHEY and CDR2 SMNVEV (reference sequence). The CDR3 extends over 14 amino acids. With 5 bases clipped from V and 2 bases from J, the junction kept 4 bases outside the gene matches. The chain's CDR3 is CASSQGTVTDTQYF. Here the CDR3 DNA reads TGTGCCAGCAGTCAGGGGACAGTCACAGATACGCAGTATTTT.

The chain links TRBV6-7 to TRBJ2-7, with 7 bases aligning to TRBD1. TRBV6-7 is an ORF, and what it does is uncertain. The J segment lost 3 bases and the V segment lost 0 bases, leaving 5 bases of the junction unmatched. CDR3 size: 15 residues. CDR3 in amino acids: CASSYSTGIYYEQYF. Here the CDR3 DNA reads TGTGCCAGCAGTTACTCGACAGGGATATACTACGAGCAGTACTTC.

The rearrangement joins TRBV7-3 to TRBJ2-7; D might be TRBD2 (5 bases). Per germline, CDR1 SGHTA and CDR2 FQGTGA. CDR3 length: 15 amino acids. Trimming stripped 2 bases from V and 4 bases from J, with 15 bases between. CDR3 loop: CASSLGVGVSYEQYF. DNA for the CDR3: TGTGCCAGCAGCTTAGGGGTGGGAGTCAGTTACGAGCAGTACTTC.

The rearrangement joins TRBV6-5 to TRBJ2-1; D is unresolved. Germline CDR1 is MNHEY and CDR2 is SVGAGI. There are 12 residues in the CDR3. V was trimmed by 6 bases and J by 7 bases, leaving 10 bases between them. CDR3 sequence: CASSLLSNEQFF. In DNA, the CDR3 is TGTGCCAGCAGCCTCCTTTCTAATGAGCAGTTCTTC.

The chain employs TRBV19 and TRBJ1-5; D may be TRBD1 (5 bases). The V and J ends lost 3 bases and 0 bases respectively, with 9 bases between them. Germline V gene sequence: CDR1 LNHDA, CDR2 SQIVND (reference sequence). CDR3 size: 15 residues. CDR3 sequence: CASSIRQHSNQPQHF. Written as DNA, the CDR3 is TGTGCCAGTAGTATCCGACAGCATAGCAATCAGCCCCAGCATTTT. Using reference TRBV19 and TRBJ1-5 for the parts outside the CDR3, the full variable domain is DGGITQSPKYLFRKEGQNVTLSCEQNLNHDAMYWYRQDPGQGLRLIYYSQIVNDFQKGDIAEGYSVSREKKESFPLTVTSAQKNPTAFYLCASSIRQHSNQPQHFGDGTRLSIL.

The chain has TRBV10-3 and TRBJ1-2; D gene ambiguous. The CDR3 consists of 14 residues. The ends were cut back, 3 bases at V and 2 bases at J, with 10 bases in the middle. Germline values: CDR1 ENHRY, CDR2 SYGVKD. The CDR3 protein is CAISENGRNYGYTF. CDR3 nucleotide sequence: TGTGCCATCAGTGAAAACGGAAGAAACTATGGCTACACCTTC.

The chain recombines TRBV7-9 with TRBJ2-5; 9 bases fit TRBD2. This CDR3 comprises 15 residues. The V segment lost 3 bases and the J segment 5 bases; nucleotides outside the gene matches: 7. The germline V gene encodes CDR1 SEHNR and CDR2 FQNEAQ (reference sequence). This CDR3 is CASSLTLAGLETQYF. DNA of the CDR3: TGTGCCAGCAGCTTGACCCTAGCGGGGCTGGAGACCCAGTACTTC.

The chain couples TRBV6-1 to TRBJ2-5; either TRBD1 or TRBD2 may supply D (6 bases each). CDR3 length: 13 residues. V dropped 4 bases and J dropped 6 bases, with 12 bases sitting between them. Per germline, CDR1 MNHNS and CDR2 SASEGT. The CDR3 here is CASSVRGAQTQYF. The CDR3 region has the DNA TGTGCCAGCAGTGTTAGGGGGGCTCAGACCCAGTACTTC.

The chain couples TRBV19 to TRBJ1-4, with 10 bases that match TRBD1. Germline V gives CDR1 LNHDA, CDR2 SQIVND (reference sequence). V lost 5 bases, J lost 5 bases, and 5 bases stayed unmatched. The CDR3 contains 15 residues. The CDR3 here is CASSARTGGNEKLFF. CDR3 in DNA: TGTGCCAGTAGTGCACGGACAGGGGGAAATGAAAAACTGTTTTTT.

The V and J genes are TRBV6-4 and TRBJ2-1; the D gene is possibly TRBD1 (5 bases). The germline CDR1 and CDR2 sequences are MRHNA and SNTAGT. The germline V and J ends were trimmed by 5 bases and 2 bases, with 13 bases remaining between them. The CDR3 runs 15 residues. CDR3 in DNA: TGTGCCAGCAGTCCCGACCTAGGGGCCTACAATGAGCAGTTCTTC. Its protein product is CASSPDLGAYNEQFF.

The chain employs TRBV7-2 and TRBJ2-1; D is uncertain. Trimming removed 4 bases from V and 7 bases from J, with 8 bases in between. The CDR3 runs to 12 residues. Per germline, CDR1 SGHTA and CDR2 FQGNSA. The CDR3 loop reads CASSSQRNEQFF. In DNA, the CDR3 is TGTGCCAGCAGCTCGCAACGGAATGAGCAGTTCTTC.

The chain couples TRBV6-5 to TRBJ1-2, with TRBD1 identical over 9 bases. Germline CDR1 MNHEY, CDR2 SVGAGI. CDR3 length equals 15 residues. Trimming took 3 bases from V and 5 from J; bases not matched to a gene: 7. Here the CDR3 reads CASSYSDRGPYGYTF. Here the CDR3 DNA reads TGTGCCAGCAGTTATTCGGACAGGGGCCCATATGGCTACACCTTC.

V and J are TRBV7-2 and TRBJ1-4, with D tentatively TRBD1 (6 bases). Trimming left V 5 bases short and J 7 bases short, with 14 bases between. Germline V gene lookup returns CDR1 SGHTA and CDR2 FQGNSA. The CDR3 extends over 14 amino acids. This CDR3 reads CASSPGGFGEKLFF. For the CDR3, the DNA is TGTGCCAGCAGCCCCGGGGGCTTCGGTGAAAAACTGTTTTTT.

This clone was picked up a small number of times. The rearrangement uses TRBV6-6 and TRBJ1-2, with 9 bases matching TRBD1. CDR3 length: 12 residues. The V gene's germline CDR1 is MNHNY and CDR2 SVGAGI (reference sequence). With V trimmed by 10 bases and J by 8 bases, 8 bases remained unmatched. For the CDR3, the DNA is TGTGCCATCGGACAGGGGTCGGGCGGCTACACCTTC. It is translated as CAIGQGSGGYTF.

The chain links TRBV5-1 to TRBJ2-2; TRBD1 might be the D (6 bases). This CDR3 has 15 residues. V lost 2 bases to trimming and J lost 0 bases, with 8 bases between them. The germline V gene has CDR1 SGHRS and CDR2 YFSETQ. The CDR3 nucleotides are TGCGCCAGCAGCTTCGGACAGACGAACACCGGGGAGCTGTTTTTT. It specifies CASSFGQTNTGELFF.

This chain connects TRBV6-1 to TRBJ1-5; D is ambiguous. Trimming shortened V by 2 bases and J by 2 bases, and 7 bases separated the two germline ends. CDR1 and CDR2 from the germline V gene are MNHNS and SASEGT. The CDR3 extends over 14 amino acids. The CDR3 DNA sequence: TGTGCCAGCAGTGAACTTCATGGCAATCAGCCCCAGCATTTT. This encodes CASSELHGNQPQHF.

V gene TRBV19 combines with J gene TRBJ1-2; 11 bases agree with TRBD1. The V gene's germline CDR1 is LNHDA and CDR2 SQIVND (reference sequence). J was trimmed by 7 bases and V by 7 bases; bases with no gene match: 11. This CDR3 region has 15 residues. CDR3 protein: CASKDRDRGTAGYTF. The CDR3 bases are TGTGCCAGTAAAGACCGGGACAGGGGGACTGCTGGCTACACCTTC.